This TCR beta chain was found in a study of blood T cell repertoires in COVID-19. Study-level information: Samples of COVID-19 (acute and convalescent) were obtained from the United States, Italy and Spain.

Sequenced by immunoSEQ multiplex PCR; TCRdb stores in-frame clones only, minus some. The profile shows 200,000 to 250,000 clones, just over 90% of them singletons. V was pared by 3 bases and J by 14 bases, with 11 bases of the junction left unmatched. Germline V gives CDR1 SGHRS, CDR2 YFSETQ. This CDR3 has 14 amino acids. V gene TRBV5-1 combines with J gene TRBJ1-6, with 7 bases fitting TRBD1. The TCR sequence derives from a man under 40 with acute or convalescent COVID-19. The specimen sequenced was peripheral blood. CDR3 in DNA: TGCGCCAGCAGCTCCCAGGGGGACAGTTTTGCCCTCCACTTT. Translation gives CASSSQGDSFALHF. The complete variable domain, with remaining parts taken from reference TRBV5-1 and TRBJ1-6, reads KAGVTQTPRYLIKTRGQQVTLSCSPISGHRSVSWYQQTPGQGLQFLFEYFSETQRNKGNFPGRFSGRQFSNSRSEMNVSTLELGDSALYLCASSSQGDSFALHFGNGTRLTVT.